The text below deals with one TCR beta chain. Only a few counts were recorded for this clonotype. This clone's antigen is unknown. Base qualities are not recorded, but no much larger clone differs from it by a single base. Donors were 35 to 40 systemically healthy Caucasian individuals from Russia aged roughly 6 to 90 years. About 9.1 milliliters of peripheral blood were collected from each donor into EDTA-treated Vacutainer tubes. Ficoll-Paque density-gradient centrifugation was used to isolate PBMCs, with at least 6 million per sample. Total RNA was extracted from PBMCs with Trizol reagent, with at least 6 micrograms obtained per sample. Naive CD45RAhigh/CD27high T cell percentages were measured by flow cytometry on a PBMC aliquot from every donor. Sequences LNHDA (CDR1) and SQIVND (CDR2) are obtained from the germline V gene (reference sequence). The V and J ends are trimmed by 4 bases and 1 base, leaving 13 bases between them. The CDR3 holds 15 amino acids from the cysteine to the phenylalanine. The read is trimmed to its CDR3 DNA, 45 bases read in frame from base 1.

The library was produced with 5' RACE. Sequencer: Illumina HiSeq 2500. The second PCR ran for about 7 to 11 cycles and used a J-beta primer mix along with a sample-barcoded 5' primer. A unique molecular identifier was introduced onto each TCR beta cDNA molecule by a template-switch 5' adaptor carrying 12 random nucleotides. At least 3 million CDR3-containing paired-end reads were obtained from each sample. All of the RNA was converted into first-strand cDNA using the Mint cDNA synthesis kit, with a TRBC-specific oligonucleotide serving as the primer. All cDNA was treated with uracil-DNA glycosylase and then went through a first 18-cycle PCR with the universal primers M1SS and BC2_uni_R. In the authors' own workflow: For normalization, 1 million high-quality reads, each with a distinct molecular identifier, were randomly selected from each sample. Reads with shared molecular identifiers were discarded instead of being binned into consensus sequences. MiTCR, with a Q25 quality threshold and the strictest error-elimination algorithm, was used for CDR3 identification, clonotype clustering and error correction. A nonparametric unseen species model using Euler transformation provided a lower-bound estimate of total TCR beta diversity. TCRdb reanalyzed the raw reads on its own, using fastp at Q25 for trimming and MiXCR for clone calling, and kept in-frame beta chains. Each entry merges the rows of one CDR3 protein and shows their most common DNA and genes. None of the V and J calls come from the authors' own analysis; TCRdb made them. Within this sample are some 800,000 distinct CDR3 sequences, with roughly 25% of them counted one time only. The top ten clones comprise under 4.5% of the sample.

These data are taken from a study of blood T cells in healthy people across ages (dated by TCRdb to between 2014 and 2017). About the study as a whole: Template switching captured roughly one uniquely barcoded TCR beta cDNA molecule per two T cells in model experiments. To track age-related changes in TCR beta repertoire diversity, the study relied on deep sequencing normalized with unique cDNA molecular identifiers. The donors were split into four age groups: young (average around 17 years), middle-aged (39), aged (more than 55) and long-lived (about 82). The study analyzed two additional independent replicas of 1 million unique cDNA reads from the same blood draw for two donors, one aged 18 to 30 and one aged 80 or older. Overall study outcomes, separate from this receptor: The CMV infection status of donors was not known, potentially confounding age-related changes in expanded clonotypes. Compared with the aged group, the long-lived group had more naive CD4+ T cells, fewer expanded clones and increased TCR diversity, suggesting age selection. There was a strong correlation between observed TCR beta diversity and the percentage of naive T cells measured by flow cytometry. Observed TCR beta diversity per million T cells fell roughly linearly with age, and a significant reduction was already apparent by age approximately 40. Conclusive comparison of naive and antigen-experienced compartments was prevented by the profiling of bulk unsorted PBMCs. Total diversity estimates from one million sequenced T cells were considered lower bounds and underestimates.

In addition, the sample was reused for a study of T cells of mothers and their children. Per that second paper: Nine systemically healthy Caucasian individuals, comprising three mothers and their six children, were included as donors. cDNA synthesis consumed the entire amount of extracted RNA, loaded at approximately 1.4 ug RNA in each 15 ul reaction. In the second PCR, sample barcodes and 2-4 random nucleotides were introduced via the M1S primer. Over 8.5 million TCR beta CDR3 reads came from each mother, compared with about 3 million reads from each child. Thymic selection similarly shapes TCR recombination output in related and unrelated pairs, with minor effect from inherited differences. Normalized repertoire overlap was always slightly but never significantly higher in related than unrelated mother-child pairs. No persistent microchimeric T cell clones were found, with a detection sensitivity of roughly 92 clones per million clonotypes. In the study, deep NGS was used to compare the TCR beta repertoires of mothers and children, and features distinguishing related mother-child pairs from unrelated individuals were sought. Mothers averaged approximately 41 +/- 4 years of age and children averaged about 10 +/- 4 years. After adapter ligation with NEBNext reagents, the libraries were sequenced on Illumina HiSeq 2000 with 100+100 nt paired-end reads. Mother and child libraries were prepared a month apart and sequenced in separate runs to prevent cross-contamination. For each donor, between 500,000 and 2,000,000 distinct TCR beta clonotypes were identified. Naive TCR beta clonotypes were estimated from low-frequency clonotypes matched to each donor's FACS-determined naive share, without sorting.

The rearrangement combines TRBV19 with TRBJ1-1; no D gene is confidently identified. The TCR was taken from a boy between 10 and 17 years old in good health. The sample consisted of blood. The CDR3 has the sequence CASSRTEAANTEAFF. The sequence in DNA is TGTGCCAGTAGTAGGACGGAGGCGGCGAACACTGAAGCTTTCTTT. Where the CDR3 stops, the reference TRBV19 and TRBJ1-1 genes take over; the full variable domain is DGGITQSPKYLFRKEGQNVTLSCEQNLNHDAMYWYRQDPGQGLRLIYYSQIVNDFQKGDIAEGYSVSREKKESFPLTVTSAQKNPTAFYLCASSRTEAANTEAFFGQGTRLTVV.